This T cell receptor beta chain was sequenced during a study of T-cell memory formation after mild COVID-19. A single record per CDR3 protein comes from TCRdb applying MiXCR to the 5' RACE reads. The data show approximately 440,000 distinct CDR3 sequences, about 20% seen once. The sequencing sample was made of PBMCs or a T cell subset sorted from them (not recorded which). This TCR was recovered from an adult woman who had mild COVID-19 (a few samples of this study predate the infection). Cell type and time point are not known.

In nucleotides, the CDR3 is TGCAGTGCCATAGGAGTGGCGGGGGGCTACTACAATGAGCAGTTCTTC. It translates to CSAIGVAGGYYNEQFF. This chain joins TRBV20-1 and TRBJ2-1; 8 bases line up with TRBD2. CDR3 length: 16 amino acids. J gave up 3 bases and V 6 bases, and 13 bases lay outside the gene matches. Germline lookup yields CDR1 DFQATT and CDR2 SNEGSKA (reference sequence).